The rows below give T cell receptor beta chains drawn from one sample of a study of blood T cell repertoires in COVID-19. Produced via immunoSEQ multiplex PCR; TCRdb's table is partial and in-frame only. This table has some 80,000 clones, 70% to 90% appearing once. Source material: peripheral blood. These receptors all stem from a man older than 75 with active or convalescent COVID-19. Both conserved end residues are part of each CDR3. D genes are given only for firm matches. The size field is filled for only some rows; it gives once, few, many or a size class.

V	size	D	J	DNA	CDR3
TRBV6-5	.	.	TRBJ1-4	TGTGCCAGCAGTTACTCTTGGAAGGGGAATGAAAAACTGTTTTTT	CASSYSWKGNEKLFF
TRBV18	.	.	TRBJ2-1	TGTGCCAGCTCAGACTTCAGTATTGAGCAGTTCTTC	CASSDFSIEQFF
TRBV9	.	.	TRBJ1-1	TGTGCCAGCAGCGTAAGGGGGATAGGCACTGAAGCTTTCTTT	CASSVRGIGTEAFF
TRBV6-5	.	.	TRBJ2-3	TGTGCCAGCAGGGCTGCTTCGGGAGATACGCAGTATTTT	CASRAASGDTQYF
TRBV5-1	once	TRBD2	TRBJ2-3	TGCGCCAGCAGCTTGGGCCCGGGGGGTTTCACAGATACGCAGTATTTT	CASSLGPGGFTDTQYF
TRBV5-1	once	TRBD1	TRBJ1-1	TGCGCCAGCAGCTTGGCCGGGACAGTGAACACTGAAGCTTTCTTT	CASSLAGTVNTEAFF
TRBV5-6	.	TRBD2	TRBJ2-1	TGTGCCAGCAGCGGAAGGACTAGCGGGAGTTACAATGAGCAGTTCTTC	CASSGRTSGSYNEQFF
TRBV5-8	.	TRBD2	TRBJ2-5	TGTGCCAGCAGCTTGGTTAAGGGACTGCGGGGGGAGACCCAGTACTTC	CASSLVKGLRGETQYF
TRBV5-8	.	.	TRBJ2-3	TGTGCCAGCAGCTTGGCCGGAGGGACAGATACGCAGTATTTT	CASSLAGGTDTQYF
TRBV19	few	.	TRBJ1-1	TGTGCCAGCGAAAACCGACAGAACACTGAAGCTTTCTTT	CASENRQNTEAFF
TRBV7-7	.	TRBD2	TRBJ2-1	TGTGCTGTGGGGGCTAGCGGGGTCGGTGAGCAGTTCTTC	CAVGASGVGEQFF
TRBV14	.	TRBD1	TRBJ2-1	TGTGCCAGCAGCTCGACAGGGTATGAGCAGTTCTTC	CASSSTGYEQFF
TRBV5-1	.	.	TRBJ1-1	TGCGCCAGCAGCTTGGTACAGGCGAACACTGAAGCTTTCTTT	CASSLVQANTEAFF
TRBV4-2	few	.	TRBJ2-1	TGTGCCAGCAGCCACGGGACAACCTCCTACAATGAGCAGTTCTTC	CASSHGTTSYNEQFF
TRBV6-5	.	.	TRBJ1-2	TGTGCCAGCAGCGGTAACTATGGCTACACCTTC	CASSGNYGYTF
TRBV5-1	.	.	TRBJ1-2	TGCGCCAGCAGCTTGGAAGGGGATGGCTACACCTTC	CASSLEGDGYTF
TRBV18	once	TRBD2	TRBJ2-1	TGTGCCAGCTCAAGGGCTAGCGGGATTGGCTACAATGAGCAGTTCTTC	CASSRASGIGYNEQFF
TRBV28	.	.	TRBJ1-3	TGTGCCAGCAGTACCTGGGGCGAGGGAAACACCATATATTTT	CASSTWGEGNTIYF
TRBV19	.	TRBD2	TRBJ2-2	TGTGCCAGTAAACTAGCGGGAGACACCGGGGAGCTGTTTTTT	CASKLAGDTGELFF
TRBV30	.	.	TRBJ1-6	TGTGCCTGGAGGACCGCTGGGAGGATCTATAATTCACCCCTCCACTTT	CAWRTAGRIYNSPLHF
TRBV5-6	.	TRBD1	TRBJ1-2	TGTGCCAGCATCTTGTGGGGACAGGGGTCTTCGATACTCTATGGCTACACCTTC	CASILWGQGSSILYGYTF
TRBV5-6	.	TRBD1	TRBJ1-1	TGTGCCAGCAGCAGGGGACAGGGGTTGACTGAAGCTTTCTTT	CASSRGQGLTEAFF
TRBV5-3	.	.	TRBJ1-6	TGTGCCAGAAGCTTTGGTTCGAACCTTAGCTCCTATAATTCACCCCTCCACTTT	CARSFGSNLSSYNSPLHF
TRBV7-8	.	.	TRBJ1-2	TGTGCCAGCAGCCCGGGGGGCGACTATGGCTACACCTTC	CASSPGGDYGYTF
TRBV5-5	.	.	TRBJ2-1	TGTGCCAGCAGCTGGGACGCATACAGGGTGGGGGAGCAGTTCTTC	CASSWDAYRVGEQFF
TRBV7-3	.	TRBD2	TRBJ2-3	TGTGCCAGCAGCCGTGGACTAGCGGGAATACTAGATACGCAGTATTTT	CASSRGLAGILDTQYF
TRBV7-2	few	.	TRBJ1-6	TGTGCCAGCAGCTTATCCTGGGGGGGGAATTCACCCCTCCACTTT	CASSLSWGGNSPLHF
TRBV19	.	.	TRBJ1-3	TGTGCCAGTTCAACCAGCTCTAGCTCTGGAAACACCATATATTTT	CASSTSSSSGNTIYF
TRBV5-1	.	TRBD1	TRBJ1-6	TGCGCCAGCAGCCCGACGACAGGGGAAAATTCACCCCTCCACTTT	CASSPTTGENSPLHF
TRBV5-4	.	.	TRBJ1-1	TGTGCCAGCAGCTTTTTTGGGGAGCAGGAAGCTTTCTTT	CASSFFGEQEAFF
TRBV2	once	TRBD2	TRBJ2-3	TGTGCCAGCAGGGTCCACAGCGGGGGGGTTGCAGATACGCAGTATTTT	CASRVHSGGVADTQYF
TRBV6-6	.	TRBD2	TRBJ2-3	TGTGCCAGCAGTCGGAGCGGGGCGAACACAGATACGCAGTATTTT	CASSRSGANTDTQYF
TRBV10-2	.	.	TRBJ2-1	TGCGCCAGCAGCTCCGGACTCAACAATGAGCAGTTCTTC	CASSSGLNNEQFF
TRBV11-3	.	TRBD1	TRBJ2-5	TGTGCCAGCAGCCGGGACAGGGGGGCGGAGACCCAGTACTTC	CASSRDRGAETQYF
TRBV7-2	.	.	TRBJ2-3	TGTGCCAGCAGCACTCGGACACAAACCACAGATACGCAGTATTTT	CASSTRTQTTDTQYF
TRBV5-5	.	TRBD1	TRBJ2-1	TGTGCCAGCAGCCTCCGGGACAGCTCCTACAATGAGCAGTTCTTC	CASSLRDSSYNEQFF
TRBV6-5	once	.	TRBJ1-2	TGTGCCAGCAGTTACAGGGGCTATGGCTACACCTTC	CASSYRGYGYTF
TRBV11-1	.	.	TRBJ2-3	TGTGCCAGCAGCTTAGCATGGGCCACCACAGATACGCAGTATTTT	CASSLAWATTDTQYF
TRBV5-6	.	TRBD1	TRBJ2-5	TGTGCCAGCAGCTTGTGGACAGGAGAGACCCAGTACTTC	CASSLWTGETQYF
TRBV6-5	.	TRBD1	TRBJ1-5	TGTGCCAGCAGTCGACAGGGGGGCAATCAGCCCCAGCATTTT	CASSRQGGNQPQHF